The text below deals with one TCR beta chain. Its antigen is not known. This sample stems from a study of human T cells and chemical hapten exposure. The time point was: patch test 3, about 24 weeks after DPC sensitization. Treatment reported: therapeutic diphenylcyclopropenone sensitization with weekly scalp DPC. The study, taken as a whole, reports: The number of TCRs over 1 in 1000 frequency stayed unchanged after DPC.

TCRdb ran MiXCR on the RACE reads and lists one entry per CDR3 protein. The sample records 120,000 or so distinct CDR3 sequences, over 9% being singletons. In germline, CDR1 is SGDLS, CDR2 YYNGEE. The trim removed 3 bases at V and 6 bases at J, leaving 13 bases unmatched. CDR3 size: 19 residues. This TCR derives from a woman aged 45-59 years with alopecia areata. Some clones in this sample may be carry-over from other donors' samples. This specimen was whole blood, taken in connection with sensitization to the hapten diphenylcyclopropenone (DPC). V usage is TRBV9 and J usage is TRBJ2-2, with 14 bases aligning to TRBD2. CDR3 DNA: TGTGCCAGCAGCGCCAGCGCGGGGACTAGCGGGAGATTGCCCGGGGAGCTGTTTTTT. It is translated as CASSASAGTSGRLPGELFF.